What follows describes a single TCR beta chain. Patients included in sequencing had previously demonstrated CD8+CD57+ cell expansion by flow cytometry. The data were obtained in a study of CD8+CD57+ T cells in acquired aplastic anemia. The TCR beta profiling, which covered VDJ combination and CDR3 sequence, was carried out using genomic DNA as the template. In TCRdb, the reads were re-called with MiXCR into one record per CDR3 protein. The table lists 200,000 to 250,000 distinct CDR3 sequences, roughly 53% of them singletons. Germline-derived CDR1 and CDR2 are SNHLY and FYNNEI. This CDR3 is built from 15 residues. Trimming removed 7 bases at V and 0 bases at J, with 12 bases between.

Specimen: sorted CD4+, CD8+, or CD8+CD57+ T cells (not recorded which) from PBMCs. The chain has TRBV2 and TRBJ1-4; no definite D call. This receptor was obtained from a human donor with aplastic anemia. The chain's CDR3 is CASKIGLATNEKLFF. CDR3 nucleotide sequence: TGTGCCAGCAAAATTGGGCTGGCAACTAATGAAAAACTGTTTTTT.